A selection of T cell receptor beta chains follows, all from one sample in a study of T cells after yellow fever vaccination. One entry per CDR3 protein results from TCRdb running MiXCR on the 5' RACE reads. The data contain around 310,000 distinct CDR3 sequences, roughly 4% of them seen just once; the ten biggest clones take up roughly 24%. Sequences were derived from PBMCs, sampled 5 days after the yellow fever booster vaccination. All receptors come from a man younger than 35 who received the YFV17D yellow fever vaccine. Each CDR3 is given without its conserved first and last residue. Each record gives: clone size, V gene, CDR3 protein. A row's size may be missing; if present it is once, few, many or a size class.

size: few
V: TRBV5-6
CDR3: ASSGGNYGYT

size: -
V: TRBV18
CDR3: ASSPNNGLDYGYT

size: -
V: TRBV4-1
CDR3: ASSQIGARTDTQY

size: -
V: TRBV7-3
CDR3: ASSDSGATDTQY

size: few
V: TRBV9
CDR3: ASSERTSGGEQF

size: few
V: TRBV24-1
CDR3: ATSEASGGARDTQY

size: many
V: TRBV29-1
CDR3: SVVRDRVNEQY

size: many
V: TRBV9
CDR3: ASSGSGGYNEQF

size: many
V: TRBV27
CDR3: ASSFGQGSNWY

size: few
V: TRBV7-6
CDR3: ASSPPGHQVRETQY

size: -
V: TRBV7-9
CDR3: ASSRGRQGSPEQY

size: many
V: TRBV7-3
CDR3: ASSLTGGSTDTQY

size: -
V: TRBV10-3
CDR3: AISEWQLNTEAF

size: few
V: TRBV4-1
CDR3: ASSQVFTNSNQPQH

size: few
V: TRBV24-1
CDR3: ATSDLPGQFDTQY

size: few
V: TRBV24-1
CDR3: ATSDFVGIQETQY

size: many
V: TRBV7-3
CDR3: ASSLGGEPGYNEQF

size: -
V: TRBV4-3
CDR3: ASSQDIRRLTNTEAF

size: many
V: TRBV7-9
CDR3: ASSLVVGASSGNTIY

size: few
V: TRBV10-3
CDR3: AIRGGESNTDTQY

size: many
V: TRBV5-1
CDR3: ASRRGSEETQY

size: few
V: TRBV24-1
CDR3: ATSDSQGDTQY

size: many
V: TRBV20-1
CDR3: SARVYQVLTTEAF

size: many
V: TRBV20-1
CDR3: SASSDSRQETQY

size: few
V: TRBV20-1
CDR3: SARSGGPRQLYTQY

size: -
V: TRBV6-6
CDR3: ASSYVGAQSPLH

size: few
V: TRBV20-1
CDR3: SAPSAGSQPQH

size: few
V: TRBV5-6
CDR3: ASSLRTLQPQH

size: few
V: TRBV20-1
CDR3: SAKLGARSTDTQY

size: few
V: TRBV20-1
CDR3: SARVPLDEKLF

size: -
V: TRBV20-1
CDR3: SALGPGGMNTEAF

size: few
V: TRBV25-1
CDR3: ASSESGISYEQY

size: many
V: TRBV20-1
CDR3: SASSGTGGGGYT

size: -
V: TRBV7-8
CDR3: ASSLGTMVGANVLT

size: many
V: TRBV5-1
CDR3: ASSSLFQDRINYEQY

size: few
V: TRBV7-9
CDR3: ASSLIFGSSLNTGELF

size: many
V: TRBV7-9
CDR3: ASSARLAGGTDTQY

size: -
V: TRBV12-3/TRBV12-4
CDR3: ASSDGTDTYEQY

size: many
V: TRBV7-2
CDR3: ASSLDRNGYT

size: many
V: TRBV4-3
CDR3: ASSPHYQFSYNSPLH

size: few
V: TRBV30
CDR3: AWGTVANYGYT

size: many
V: TRBV27
CDR3: ASSLQYGGRELF

size: -
V: TRBV6-6
CDR3: ASSTGTGESSPLH

size: -
V: TRBV4-1
CDR3: ASSPGPLAGGQVSDTQY

size: many
V: TRBV12-3/TRBV12-4
CDR3: ASRETGGRYYGYT

size: few
V: TRBV5-1
CDR3: ASSFELANEQF

size: many
V: TRBV28
CDR3: ASSGTPGNEQF

size: few
V: TRBV7-8
CDR3: ASSLVHRGASSYNEQF

size: -
V: TRBV12-3/TRBV12-4
CDR3: ASSPGQGALYEQY

size: -
V: TRBV6-5
CDR3: ASSARGYEQY

size: few
V: TRBV7-9
CDR3: ASSGDRGRNEQF

size: many
V: TRBV4-3
CDR3: ASSYGGGRNTGELF

size: -
V: TRBV5-1
CDR3: ASSGSGDEQF

size: -
V: TRBV20-1
CDR3: SARDPPGTDTQY

size: -
V: TRBV5-6
CDR3: ASSWTGANQPQH

size: -
V: TRBV6-5
CDR3: ASSYAGGQGINEQF

size: many
V: TRBV5-1
CDR3: ASSNGQQETQY

size: few
V: TRBV12-3/TRBV12-4
CDR3: ASSFSASTNSPLH

size: few
V: TRBV6-5
CDR3: ASSYPLEAGRTPGANVLT

size: few
V: TRBV29-1
CDR3: SAGAGGSGPLH